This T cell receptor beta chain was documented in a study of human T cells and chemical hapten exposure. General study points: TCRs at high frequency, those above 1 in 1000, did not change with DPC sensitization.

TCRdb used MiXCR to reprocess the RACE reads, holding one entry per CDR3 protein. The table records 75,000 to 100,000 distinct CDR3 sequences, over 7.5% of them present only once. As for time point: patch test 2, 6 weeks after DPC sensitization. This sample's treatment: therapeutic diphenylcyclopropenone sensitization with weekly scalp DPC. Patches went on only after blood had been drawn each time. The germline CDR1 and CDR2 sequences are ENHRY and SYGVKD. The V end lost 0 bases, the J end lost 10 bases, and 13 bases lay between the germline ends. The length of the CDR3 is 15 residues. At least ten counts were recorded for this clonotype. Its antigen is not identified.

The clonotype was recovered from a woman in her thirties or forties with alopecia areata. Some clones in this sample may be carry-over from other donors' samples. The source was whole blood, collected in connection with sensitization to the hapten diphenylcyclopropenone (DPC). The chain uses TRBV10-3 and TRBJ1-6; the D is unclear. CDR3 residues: CAISESEGSPSPLHF. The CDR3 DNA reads TGTGCCATCAGTGAGTCTGAAGGGAGCCCGTCACCCCTCCACTTT.